The text below deals with one T cell receptor beta chain. Antigen: not known. With 1 base removed from V and 1 base from J, the gap between germline ends came to 7 bases. Germline V gene data show CDR1 as KGHSH and CDR2 as LQKENI. The CDR3 has 14 amino acids. Sorting isolated naive CD4 T cells lacking CD45RO and expressing CD62L. The table came from immunoSEQ multiplex PCR; TCRdb's copy has only in-frame clones and leaves some out. Here the sample spans more than 55,000 clones, approximately 94% being singletons. This entry comes from a study of human versus mouse CDR3 diversity and MHC coevolution. Whole-study findings and limits: Compared with mice, human CDR3s carried more deletions and insertions on average. iCHAO1 estimated the human TCR beta repertoire at roughly 1.5 million clonotypes.

V is TRBV18 and J is TRBJ1-1, with D possibly TRBD1 on 6 matching bases. Sequencing was done on a sample of naive CD4+ T cells from blood. Subset denoted: CD45RO-negative CD62L-positive naive CD4 T cells. The source of this sequence is a person aged 55 to 69 in good health. The CDR3 here is CASSPRQENTEAFF. The CDR3, as DNA: TGTGCCAGCTCACCACGACAGGAGAACACTGAAGCTTTCTTT.